The 23 T cell receptor beta chains below all came from one sample that was sequenced in a study of T cell clonality in common variable immunodeficiency. The study, taken as a whole, reports: Reportedly, TCR beta sequences from common variable immunodeficiency showed fewer deletions and N-nucleotide insertions.

No antigen is known for these receptors. Generated by immunoSEQ multiplex PCR, the TCRdb table keeps only in-frame clones and is missing some. The sample holds approximately 14,000 clones, and no clone turns up only once. The sample was peripheral blood mononuclear cells. Receptors were obtained from a human donor with common variable immunodeficiency.

This clone has just a few counts. The read comes to an end 3 residues before the CDR3 does, leaving the germline J gene to fill in the end. The sample holds other DNA sequences that translate to the same CDR3. The chain uses TRBV2 and TRBJ1-5; D is ambiguous. Looked up from germline, CDR1 is SNHLY and CDR2 is FYNNEI. Trimming took 8 bases from V and 4 from J, leaving 9 bases between them. The CDR3 is 12 amino acids. Incomplete CDR3 DNA: TGTGCCAGCTCCGTCCTGAATCAGCCC. Translating gives CASSVLNQP. The CDR3 as a whole reads CASSVLNQPQHF.

This clone was recorded many times. Sequencing ends 3 residues short of the CDR3 end; the germline J gene provides the rest. This rearrangement joins TRBV20-1 to TRBJ2-1; 10 bases line up with TRBD2. CDR3 size: 15 residues. Germline trimming cut 6 bases from V and 6 bases from J; bases unmatched to any gene: 11. Germline CDR1 and CDR2: DFQATT and SNEGSKA (reference sequence). The CDR3 spells CSALAAGGPLNEQFF. The sequenced CDR3 bases are TGCAGTGCGCTGGCAGCGGGAGGGCCTCTCAATGAG.

In regard to this clone: The read ends 3 residues early relative to the CDR3; the germline J gene fills the gap. The V and J genes are TRBV7-2 and TRBJ2-7, with D unclear. Trimming cost V 4 bases and J 3 bases, with 7 bases left between them. The CDR3 covers 12 residues. CDR1 and CDR2 from the germline V gene are SGHTA and FQGNSA. The CDR3 loop reads CASSYDNYEQYF. Incomplete CDR3 DNA: TGTGCCAGCAGCTACGACAACTACGAG.

This clone was seen a handful of times. The read gets to within 3 residues of the CDR3 end, and the germline J gene fills in the rest. The V and J genes are TRBV5-6 and TRBJ2-1, with 10 bases that match TRBD1. V shed 0 bases and J 4 bases; nucleotides not matched to a gene: 1. The CDR3 totals 15 residues. Germline CDR1 and CDR2: SGHDT and YYEEEE. CDR3 in amino acids: CASSLGQGAYNEQFF. The CDR3 DNA, read in part, is TGTGCCAGCAGCTTGGGACAGGGGGCGTACAATGAG.

There are a few counts of this clone. The CDR3 is CASSESGTGANYGYTF. The CDR3 bases that were read are TGTGCCAGCAGCGAATCCGGGACAGGCGCTAACTATGGC. The rearrangement joins TRBV6-2 or TRBV6-3 to TRBJ1-2, with 8 bases fitting TRBD1. The sequenced fragment ends 3 residues before the CDR3 boundary, so the rest is inferred from the germline J gene. Germline V CDR1 and CDR2: MNHEY, SVGEGT. V lost 6 bases and J lost 0; bases outside the gene matches: 9. The CDR3 consists of 16 residues.

This clone came up many times. The sequenced fragment ends 3 residues before the CDR3 boundary, so the rest is inferred from the germline J gene. The V and J genes are TRBV18 and TRBJ2-1; TRBD2 agrees at 11 bases. Trimming removed 3 bases from V and 6 bases from J; junction bases left unmatched: 4. Germline V gene data show CDR1 as KGHSH and CDR2 as LQKENI. This CDR3 contains 15 residues. CDR3 amino acids: CASSPLAGGLNEQFF. The sequenced CDR3 bases are TGTGCCAGCTCACCTCTAGCGGGAGGTCTCAATGAG. Full variable domain (outside the CDR3, taken from reference TRBV18 and TRBJ2-1): NAGVMQNPRHLVRRRGQEARLRCSPMKGHSHVYWYRQLPEEGLKFMVYLQKENIIDESGMPKERFSAEFPKEGPSILRIQQVVRGDSAAYFCASSPLAGGLNEQFFGPGTRLTVL.

This clone was seen a few times. The CDR3 end falls 3 residues outside the read, so it is completed with the germline J gene. The V and J genes are TRBV5-1 and TRBJ2-1; TRBD1 matches 11 bases. The CDR3 length is 15 residues. CDR1 is SGHRS, CDR2 YFSETQ, per germline. V lost 3 bases to trimming and J lost 7 bases; unmatched junction nucleotides: 6. The CDR3: CASSSDRGLSNEQFF. CDR3 DNA (partial): TGCGCCAGCAGCTCGGACAGGGGGCTGAGTAATGAG. Full variable domain (rest looked up from reference TRBV5-1 and TRBJ2-1): KAGVTQTPRYLIKTRGQQVTLSCSPISGHRSVSWYQQTPGQGLQFLFEYFSETQRNKGNFPGRFSGRQFSNSRSEMNVSTLELGDSALYLCASSSDRGLSNEQFFGPGTRLTVL.

Only a few counts were recorded for this clone. Read data end 3 residues before the CDR3 end; the end is taken from the germline J gene. The chain is built from TRBV19 and TRBJ2-2; TRBD1 or TRBD2 may be the D gene (5 bases each). Trimming took off 3 bases at V and 1 base at J, with 6 bases between the two ends. The CDR3 has 14 residues. Germline values: CDR1 LNHDA, CDR2 SQIVND (reference sequence). The covered CDR3 bases are TGTGCCAGTAGTATGAGGGGGAACACCGGGGAG. Its translation: CASSMRGNTGE. In full, the CDR3 is CASSMRGNTGELFF.

There are many counts of this clone. Read coverage stops 3 residues before the CDR3 terminus; the germline J gene supplies the remainder. This chain connects TRBV5-1 to TRBJ2-5, with a weak D call TRBD1 (5 bases). Germline CDR1 and CDR2: SGHRS and YFSETQ. Trimming stripped 1 base from V and 4 bases from J, with 11 bases between. The CDR3 spans 14 residues. CDR3 DNA (partial): TGCGCCAGCAGCTTGCAGGGAAGGGGAGAGACC. Residues: CASSLQGRGET. The CDR3 as a whole reads CASSLQGRGETQYF.

This clone has a handful of counts. The read terminates 3 residues before the CDR3 end, so the remaining end is supplied by the germline J gene. The V call is TRBV11-3, the J call TRBJ2-3; D unresolved. Between the trimmed V and J ends, which lost 1 base and 3 bases, there was a span of 8 bases. From germline, CDR1 is SGHNT and CDR2 YENEEA. The CDR3 runs to 14 residues. Here the CDR3 reads CASSLGAQTDTQYF. The CDR3 bases that were read are TGTGCCAGCAGCTTAGGGGCCCAAACAGATACG.

A word on this clone: The read halts 3 residues ahead of the CDR3 end, with the missing end drawn from the germline J gene. This rearrangement joins TRBV7-9 to TRBJ1-1, with 7 bases that match TRBD1. This CDR3 is 14 amino acids long. CDR1 and CDR2 from the germline V gene are SEHNR and FQNEAQ (reference sequence). The CDR3 region is CASSFTRGPKAAFF. The covered CDR3 bases are TGTGCCAGCAGCTTTACAAGGGGGCCCAAGGCA.

The CDR3: CASSPRQGVDETQYF. Incomplete CDR3 DNA: TGTGCCAGCTCACCAAGACAGGGAGTGGACGAGACC. The V call is TRBV18, the J call TRBJ2-5; 7 nucleotides agree with TRBD1. With the read ending 3 residues before the CDR3 end, the germline J gene is used to fill in that end. This CDR3 spans 15 amino acids. V gave up 2 bases and J gave up 5 bases; unmatched junction bases: 8. Germline V lookup: CDR1 KGHSH, CDR2 LQKENI.

This clone has only a few counts. The chain's CDR3 is CASSLDRVNTEAFF. The sequenced part of the CDR3 DNA is TGTGCCAGCAGCTTAGACAGGGTGAACACTGAA. V usage is TRBV7-2 and J usage is TRBJ1-1; TRBD1 is a possible D gene (6 bases). The sequence runs out 3 residues before the end of the CDR3; the remainder is reconstructed from the germline J gene. Germline lookup yields CDR1 SGHTA and CDR2 FQGNSA. The CDR3 has 14 amino acids. The germline V and J ends were trimmed by 1 base and 0 bases, with 6 bases remaining between them.

Worth noting for this clone: The CDR3 is cut off 3 residues early in the read; its end comes from the germline J gene. The chain carries TRBV7-2 and TRBJ1-2; 9 bases line up with TRBD1. Trimming cost V 5 bases and J 6 bases; bases outside gene matches: 7. The CDR3 spans 14 residues. Germline V gene sequence: CDR1 SGHTA, CDR2 FQGNSA. The part of the CDR3 DNA that was read is TGTGCCAGCAGCGGGGGTACAGGGGGCCATGGC. It is translated as CASSGGTGGHG. In full, the CDR3 reads CASSGGTGGHGYTF.

As regards this clone: The read halts 3 residues ahead of the CDR3 end, with the missing end drawn from the germline J gene. This chain connects TRBV19 to TRBJ2-7, with D perhaps TRBD2 (6 bases). Trimming pared 2 bases from V and 3 bases from J, leaving 14 bases between. Germline-derived CDR1 and CDR2 are LNHDA and SQIVND (reference sequence). The CDR3 covers 15 residues. The CDR3 DNA, read in part, is TGTGCCAGTAGTATATCTGGCGGGGATGGCTACGAG. This translates into CASSISGGDGYE. The full CDR3 reads CASSISGGDGYEQYF. Full variable domain (outside the CDR3, taken from reference TRBV19 and TRBJ2-7): DGGITQSPKYLFRKEGQNVTLSCEQNLNHDAMYWYRQDPGQGLRLIYYSQIVNDFQKGDIAEGYSVSREKKESFPLTVTSAQKNPTAFYLCASSISGGDGYEQYFGPGTRLTVT.

This clone was recorded a few times. The CDR3 end lies 3 residues beyond the end of the read and is filled in from the germline J gene. The chain uses TRBV2 and TRBJ1-4; weak D call: TRBD1 (6 bases). CDR3 size: 13 residues. Per germline, CDR1 SNHLY and CDR2 FYNNEI. The covered CDR3 bases are TGTGCCAGCACAGGGGTCCATTTTGGGAAA. Translation: CASTGVHFGK. The full CDR3 protein reads CASTGVHFGKLFF.

This clone was picked up a small number of times. CDR3 protein: CASSTEVVYGYTF. The CDR3 bases that were read are TGTGCCAGTAGTACCGAAGTAGTCTATGGC. The genes are TRBV19 and TRBJ1-2; D is unclear. The observed sequence ends 3 residues before the CDR3 terminus, with the missing tail filled in from the germline J gene. The CDR3 covers 13 residues. V was clipped by 4 bases and J by 4 bases, with 10 bases between them. The germline V gene encodes CDR1 LNHDA and CDR2 SQIVND (reference sequence). Drawing the rest from reference TRBV19 and TRBJ1-2, the complete variable domain is DGGITQSPKYLFRKEGQNVTLSCEQNLNHDAMYWYRQDPGQGLRLIYYSQIVNDFQKGDIAEGYSVSREKKESFPLTVTSAQKNPTAFYLCASSTEVVYGYTFGSGTRLTVV.

Note on this clone: Compared with germline, one end of the junction differs, possibly owing to a read error. Read sequence stops 3 residues before the CDR3 end, and the germline J gene provides the missing end. V and J are TRBV18 and TRBJ1-4, with D possibly TRBD1 on 5 matching bases. The CDR3 covers 15 residues. Germline CDR1 is KGHSH and CDR2 is LQKENI. CDR3 protein: CASSPREAAKEKLFF. The part of the CDR3 DNA that was read is TGTGCCAGCTCACCCAGGGAGGCGGCTAAGGAAAAA.

This clone was detected only a few times. The missing CDR3 end, 3 residues past where the read stops, is filled in from the germline J gene. The genes are TRBV6-2 or TRBV6-3 and TRBJ2-5, with 8 bases that match TRBD2. The CDR3 is 14 amino acids. Germline trimming cut 6 bases from V and 3 bases from J; bases unmatched to any gene: 6. Germline CDR1 and CDR2: MNHEY and SVGEGT. CDR3 DNA (partial): TGTGCCAGCAGCCCCAGCGGGAGTAAAGAGACC. It encodes CASSPSGSKET. The full CDR3 sequence reads CASSPSGSKETQYF.

This clone was found a few times. The missing CDR3 end, 3 residues past where the read stops, is filled in from the germline J gene. The chain couples TRBV5-1 to TRBJ2-5; 7 bases line up with TRBD2. Germline trimming cut 4 bases from V and 5 bases from J; bases unmatched to any gene: 8. CDR1 is SGHRS and CDR2 is YFSETQ in the germline V gene. This CDR3 region has 14 residues. The CDR3 loop reads CASSASSGGETQYF. The sequenced part of the CDR3 DNA is TGCGCCAGCAGCGCCTCTAGCGGAGGGGAGACC.

A word on this clone: The read gets to within 3 residues of the CDR3 end, and the germline J gene fills in the rest. The V and J genes are TRBV2 and TRBJ1-5; the D gene is possibly TRBD1 (5 bases). This CDR3 region has 12 residues. Germline V gene lookup returns CDR1 SNHLY and CDR2 FYNNEI. The CDR3 DNA, read in part, is TGTACCACCGGACAAAAAAATCAGCCC. This codes for CTTGQKNQP. The full CDR3 sequence reads CTTGQKNQPQHF.

This clone has a handful of counts. The read terminates 3 residues before the CDR3 end, so the remaining end is supplied by the germline J gene. This chain joins TRBV30 and TRBJ2-7; TRBD1 is a possible D gene (6 bases). The CDR3 extends over 14 amino acids. V lost 0 bases, J lost 4 bases, and 13 bases lay in between. Germline assignment: CDR1 GTSNPN and CDR2 SVGIG (reference sequence). The CDR3 DNA, read in part, is TGTGCCTGGAGTGTAGGACAGAGCGTATACGAG. Its translation is CAWSVGQSVYE. The complete CDR3 protein is CAWSVGQSVYEQYF.

This clone occurred many times. The read ends 3 residues early relative to the CDR3; the germline J gene fills the gap. The chain has TRBV6-2 or TRBV6-3 and TRBJ2-1, with a weak D call TRBD1 (6 bases). From germline, CDR1 is MNHEY and CDR2 SVGEGT. The CDR3 spans 12 residues. The V end lost 8 bases, the J end lost 7 bases, and 12 bases lay between the germline ends. CDR3 residues: CASQGRRNEQFF. The CDR3 DNA, read in part, is TGTGCCAGCCAGGGGCGCAGGAATGAG.